Listed below are T cell receptor beta chains from one sample, sequenced in a study of T cells expressing NK-cell markers. TCRdb reprocessed the 5' RACE reads and keeps a single row for each CDR3 protein, giving no DNA. Found here are about 160,000 distinct CDR3 sequences; the top ten clones hold about 19%. Material for sequencing was blood T cells: a sorted CD56 or NKG2C T cell subset, CD4+ or CD8+ T cells, or bulk PBMC T cells (not recorded which). These receptors were taken from a man between 18 and 69 years old in good health. Each CDR3 is given with its conserved first and last residue.

V gene	J gene	CDR3 protein
TRBV11-2	TRBJ1-5	CASSPPGNNQPQHF
TRBV27	TRBJ2-7	CASSHLGGPNEQYF
TRBV6-1	TRBJ2-3	CASSGKPGQGFIRTDTQYF
TRBV7-2	TRBJ2-7	CASSFGQGNPYEQYF
TRBV5-8	TRBJ2-2	CASSLKIDPRTGELFF
TRBV27	TRBJ2-3	CASLGPADTQYF
TRBV6-4	TRBJ2-1	CASSDLGARGSDEQFF
TRBV5-1	TRBJ1-2	CASSFPGNGYTF
TRBV27	TRBJ2-7	CASSSIGGEIPWYF
TRBV6-6	TRBJ2-7	CATSPGGLSEQYF
TRBV29-1	TRBJ1-2	CSVQGQGAQSGYTF
TRBV7-9	TRBJ2-7	CASSYQGAGEQYF
TRBV20-1	TRBJ2-1	CSALSGTTTYNEQFF
TRBV6-2/TRBV6-3	TRBJ2-5	CASSPGTSDQETQYF
TRBV5-1	TRBJ2-1	CASSLAAGRVNEQFF
TRBV7-7	TRBJ1-4	CASIGGGPEATNEKLFF
TRBV20-1	TRBJ2-7	CSARELAGGWEQYF